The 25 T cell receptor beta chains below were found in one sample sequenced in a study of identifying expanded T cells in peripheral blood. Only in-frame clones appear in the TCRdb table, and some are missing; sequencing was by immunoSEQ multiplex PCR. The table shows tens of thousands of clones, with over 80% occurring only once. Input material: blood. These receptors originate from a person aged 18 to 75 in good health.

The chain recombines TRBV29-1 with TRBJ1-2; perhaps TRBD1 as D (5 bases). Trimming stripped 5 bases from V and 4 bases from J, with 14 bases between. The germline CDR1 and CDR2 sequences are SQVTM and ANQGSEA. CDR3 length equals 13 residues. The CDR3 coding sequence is TGCAGCGTTACGTCCGGGGCCGCCTATGGCTACACCTTC. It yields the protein CSVTSGAAYGYTF.

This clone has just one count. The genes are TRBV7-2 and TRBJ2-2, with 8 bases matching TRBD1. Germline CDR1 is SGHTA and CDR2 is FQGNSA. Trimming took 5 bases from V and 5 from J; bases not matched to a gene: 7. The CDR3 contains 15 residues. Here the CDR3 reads CASSARQGHTGELFF. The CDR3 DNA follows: TGTGCCAGCAGCGCCCGACAGGGGCATACCGGGGAGCTGTTTTTT.

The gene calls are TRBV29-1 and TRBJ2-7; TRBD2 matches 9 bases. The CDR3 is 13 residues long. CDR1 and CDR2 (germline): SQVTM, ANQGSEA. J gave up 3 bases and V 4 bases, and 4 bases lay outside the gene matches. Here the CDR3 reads CSVGVSGSYEQYF. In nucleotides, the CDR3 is TGCAGCGTTGGAGTTAGCGGGAGCTACGAGCAGTACTTC.

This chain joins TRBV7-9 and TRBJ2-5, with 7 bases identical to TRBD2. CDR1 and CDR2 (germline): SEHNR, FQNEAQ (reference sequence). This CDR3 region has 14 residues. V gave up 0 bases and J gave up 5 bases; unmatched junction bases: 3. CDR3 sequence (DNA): TGTGCCAGCAGCTTAGCGGGAGGGAGCGAGACCCAGTACTTC. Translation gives CASSLAGGSETQYF.

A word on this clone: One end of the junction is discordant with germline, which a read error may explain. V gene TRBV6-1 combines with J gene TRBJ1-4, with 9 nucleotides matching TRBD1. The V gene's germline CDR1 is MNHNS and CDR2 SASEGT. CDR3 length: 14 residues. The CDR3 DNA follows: TGTGCCAGCAGTGAAGCGATTTATCTGGGGACAGGGACTTTT. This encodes CASSEAIYLGTGTF.

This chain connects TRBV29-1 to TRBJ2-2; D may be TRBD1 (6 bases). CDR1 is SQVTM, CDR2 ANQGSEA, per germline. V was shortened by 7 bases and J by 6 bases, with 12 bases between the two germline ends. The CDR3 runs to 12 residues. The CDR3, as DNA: TGCAGCGCTCCGACAGGCGCCGGGGAGCTGTTTTTT. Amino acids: CSAPTGAGELFF.

The CDR3 region has the DNA TGTGCCAGCAGCTTAAGGGACAGCACTGAAGCTTTCTTT. Its translation: CASSLRDSTEAFF. The chain employs TRBV7-2 and TRBJ1-1, with 7 bases identical to TRBD1. Germline V gives CDR1 SGHTA, CDR2 FQGNSA. V lost 2 bases, J lost 4 bases, and 1 base stayed unmatched. The CDR3 consists of 13 residues.

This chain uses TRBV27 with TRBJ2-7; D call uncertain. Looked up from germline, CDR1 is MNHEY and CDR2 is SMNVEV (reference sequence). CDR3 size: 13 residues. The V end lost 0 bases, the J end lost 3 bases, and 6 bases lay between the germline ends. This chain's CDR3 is CASSLSAFYEQYF. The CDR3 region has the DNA TGTGCCAGCAGTTTATCCGCTTTCTACGAGCAGTACTTC.

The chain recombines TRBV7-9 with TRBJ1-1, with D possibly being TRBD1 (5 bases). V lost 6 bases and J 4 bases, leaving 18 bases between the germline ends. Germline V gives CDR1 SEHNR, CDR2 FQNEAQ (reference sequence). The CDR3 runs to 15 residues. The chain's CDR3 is CASRPDGATGTEAFF. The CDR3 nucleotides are TGTGCCAGCAGGCCTGACGGGGCGACGGGCACTGAAGCTTTCTTT.

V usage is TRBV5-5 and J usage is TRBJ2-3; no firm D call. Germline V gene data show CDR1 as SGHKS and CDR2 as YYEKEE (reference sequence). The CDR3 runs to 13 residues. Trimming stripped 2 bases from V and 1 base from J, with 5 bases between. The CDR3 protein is CASSFQGTDTQYF. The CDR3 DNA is TGTGCCAGCAGCTTTCAGGGCACAGATACGCAGTATTTT.

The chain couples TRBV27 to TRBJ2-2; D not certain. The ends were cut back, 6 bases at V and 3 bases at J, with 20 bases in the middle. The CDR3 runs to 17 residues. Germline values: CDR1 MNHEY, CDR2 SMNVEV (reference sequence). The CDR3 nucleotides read TGTGCCAGCAGAGATGAAAGGACCGGCCGTTACACCGGGGAGCTGTTTTTT. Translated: CASRDERTGRYTGELFF.

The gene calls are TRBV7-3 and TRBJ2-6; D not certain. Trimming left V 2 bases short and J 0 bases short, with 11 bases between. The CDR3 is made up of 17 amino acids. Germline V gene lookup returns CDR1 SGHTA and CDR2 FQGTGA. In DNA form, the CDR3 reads TGTGCCAGCAGCTTACAGAATTGGGACTCTGGGGCCAACGTCCTGACTTTC. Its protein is CASSLQNWDSGANVLTF.

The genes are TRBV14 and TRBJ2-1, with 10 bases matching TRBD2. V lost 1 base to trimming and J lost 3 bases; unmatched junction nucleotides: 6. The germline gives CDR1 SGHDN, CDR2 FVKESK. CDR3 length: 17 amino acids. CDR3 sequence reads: CASSQGEGLAIYNEQFF. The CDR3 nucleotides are TGTGCCAGCAGCCAAGGCGAGGGACTAGCGATCTACAATGAGCAGTTCTTC.

The CDR3 sequence is CASSFGTGELFF. In DNA, the CDR3 is TGCGCCAGCAGCTTCGGAACCGGGGAGCTGTTTTTT. J is TRBJ2-2 and V is TRBV5-1; D is undetermined. Trimming removed 2 bases from V and 5 bases from J, with 4 bases in between. The CDR3 length is 12 residues. CDR1 SGHRS and CDR2 YFSETQ come from the germline V gene.

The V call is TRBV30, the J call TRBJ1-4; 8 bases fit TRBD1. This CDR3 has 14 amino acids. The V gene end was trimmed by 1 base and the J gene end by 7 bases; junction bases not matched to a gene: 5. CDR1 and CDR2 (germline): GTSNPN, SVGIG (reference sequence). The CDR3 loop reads CAWSGAGGREKLFF. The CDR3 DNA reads TGTGCCTGGAGTGGTGCAGGGGGCCGTGAAAAACTGTTTTTT. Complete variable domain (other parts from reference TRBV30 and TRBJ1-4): SQTIHQWPATLVQPVGSPLSLECTVEGTSNPNLYWYRQAAGRGLQLLFYSVGIGQISSEVPQNLSASRPQDRQFILSSKKLLLSDSGFYLCAWSGAGGREKLFFGSGTQLSVL.

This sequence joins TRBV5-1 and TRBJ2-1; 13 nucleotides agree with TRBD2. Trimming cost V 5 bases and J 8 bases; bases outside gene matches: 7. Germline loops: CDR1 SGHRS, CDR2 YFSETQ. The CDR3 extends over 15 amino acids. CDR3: CASRALAGGPHEQFF. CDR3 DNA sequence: TGCGCCAGCAGGGCACTAGCGGGAGGGCCCCATGAGCAGTTCTTC.

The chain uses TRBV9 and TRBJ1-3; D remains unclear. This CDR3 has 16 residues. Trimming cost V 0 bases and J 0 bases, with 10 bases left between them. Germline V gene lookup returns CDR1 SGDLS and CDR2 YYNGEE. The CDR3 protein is CASSVGPPRSGNTIYF. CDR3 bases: TGTGCCAGCAGCGTAGGTCCCCCCCGCTCTGGAAACACCATATATTTT. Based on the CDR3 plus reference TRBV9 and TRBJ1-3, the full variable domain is DSGVTQTPKHLITATGQRVTLRCSPRSGDLSVYWYQQSLDQGLQFLIQYYNGEERAKGNILERFSAQQFPDLHSELNLSSLELGDSALYFCASSVGPPRSGNTIYFGEGSWLTVV.

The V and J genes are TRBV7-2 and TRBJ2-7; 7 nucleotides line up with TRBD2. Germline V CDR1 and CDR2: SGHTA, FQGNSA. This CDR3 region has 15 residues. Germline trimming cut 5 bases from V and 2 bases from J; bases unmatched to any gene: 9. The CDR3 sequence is CASSPSTSVAYEQYF. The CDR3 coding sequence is TGTGCCAGCAGCCCATCAACTAGCGTCGCCTACGAGCAGTACTTC.

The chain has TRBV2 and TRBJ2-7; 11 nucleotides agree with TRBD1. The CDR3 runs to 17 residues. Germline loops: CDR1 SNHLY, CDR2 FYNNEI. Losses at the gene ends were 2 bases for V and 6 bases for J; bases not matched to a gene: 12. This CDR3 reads CASSELTGGTGGREQYF. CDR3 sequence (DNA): TGTGCCAGCAGTGAACTTACTGGCGGGACAGGGGGTCGCGAGCAGTACTTC.

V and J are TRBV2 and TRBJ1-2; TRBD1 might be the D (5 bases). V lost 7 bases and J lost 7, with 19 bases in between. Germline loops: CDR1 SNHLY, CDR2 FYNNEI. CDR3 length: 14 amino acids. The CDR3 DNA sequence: TGTGCCAGCATCCCGTGGGGGGAGACTGCTGGCTACACCTTC. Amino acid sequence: CASIPWGETAGYTF. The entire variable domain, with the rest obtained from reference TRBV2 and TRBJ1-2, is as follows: EPEVTQTPSHQVTQMGQEVILRCVPISNHLYFYWYRQILGQKVEFLVSFYNNEISEKSEIFDDQFSVERPDGSNFTLKIRSTKLEDSAMYFCASIPWGETAGYTFGSGTRLTVV.

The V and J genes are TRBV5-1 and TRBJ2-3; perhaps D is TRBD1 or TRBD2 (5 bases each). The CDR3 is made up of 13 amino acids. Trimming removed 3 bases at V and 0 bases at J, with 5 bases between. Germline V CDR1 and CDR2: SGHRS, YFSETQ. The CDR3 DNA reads TGCGCCAGCAGCTGGGACAGCACAGATACGCAGTATTTT. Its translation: CASSWDSTDTQYF.

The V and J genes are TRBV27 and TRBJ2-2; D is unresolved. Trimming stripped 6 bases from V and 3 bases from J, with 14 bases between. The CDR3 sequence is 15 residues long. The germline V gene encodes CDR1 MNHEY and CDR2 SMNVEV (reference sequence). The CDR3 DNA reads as TGTGCCAGCAGCCTGACGTCTCGGGACACCGGGGAGCTGTTTTTT. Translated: CASSLTSRDTGELFF.

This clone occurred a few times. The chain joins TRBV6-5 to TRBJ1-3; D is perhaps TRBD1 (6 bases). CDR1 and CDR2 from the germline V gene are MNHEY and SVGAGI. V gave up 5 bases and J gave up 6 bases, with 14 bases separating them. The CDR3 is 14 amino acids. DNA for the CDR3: TGTGCCAGCAGTCCGACCTACAGGGCAAACACCATATATTTT. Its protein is CASSPTYRANTIYF.

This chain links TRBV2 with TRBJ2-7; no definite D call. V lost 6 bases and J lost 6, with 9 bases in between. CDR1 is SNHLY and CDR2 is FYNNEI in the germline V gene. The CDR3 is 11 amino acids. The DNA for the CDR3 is TGTGCCAGCAGGGTTTCAGGCGAGCAGTACTTC. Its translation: CASRVSGEQYF. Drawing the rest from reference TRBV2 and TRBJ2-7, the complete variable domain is EPEVTQTPSHQVTQMGQEVILRCVPISNHLYFYWYRQILGQKVEFLVSFYNNEISEKSEIFDDQFSVERPDGSNFTLKIRSTKLEDSAMYFCASRVSGEQYFGPGTRLTVT.

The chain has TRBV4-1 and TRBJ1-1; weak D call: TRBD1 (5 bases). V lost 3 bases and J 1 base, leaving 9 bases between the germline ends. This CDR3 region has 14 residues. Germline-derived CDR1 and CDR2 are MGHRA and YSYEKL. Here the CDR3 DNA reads TGCGCCAGCAGCCATGAAGGGACGAACACTGAAGCTTTCTTT. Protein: CASSHEGTNTEAFF.